The rows below give T cell receptor beta chains drawn from one sample of a study of blood T cell repertoires in COVID-19. Some clones are missing from TCRdb's copy, which holds only in-frame ones; the method was immunoSEQ multiplex PCR. Of about 130,000 clones listed, about 70% were seen once; the top ten hold around 1.8%. Sequenced: peripheral blood. The receptors originated from a woman between 65 and 79 years old with acute or convalescent COVID-19. The CDR3 runs from the conserved cysteine through the conserved F or W. A D gene is named only where the DNA matches it firmly. Size tells how often a clone was seen (once, few, many) or the class of an expanded clone, and some rows leave it out.

d_call	j_call	clone_size	v_call	cdr3_nt	cdr3_aa
NA	TRBJ1-2	NA	TRBV7-9	TGTGCCAGCAGCTTAGGGGCCGGTAATGGCTACACCTTC	CASSLGAGNGYTF
TRBD2	TRBJ2-3	once	TRBV5-1	TGCGCCAGCAGCCACCGCCTAGCGGCTAGCACAGATACGCAGTATTTT	CASSHRLAASTDTQYF
TRBD1	TRBJ2-7	NA	TRBV13	TGTGCCAGCAGCTTTATGGACAGGGACGAGCAGTACTTC	CASSFMDRDEQYF
TRBD2	TRBJ2-1	NA	TRBV4-3	TGCGCCAGCAGCCGGGGACTAGCGGGTTTCAATGAGCAGTTCTTC	CASSRGLAGFNEQFF
NA	TRBJ1-5	NA	TRBV7-8	TGTGCCAGCAGCTTAGGCAGGGCCCATCAGCCCCAGCATTTT	CASSLGRAHQPQHF
NA	TRBJ2-3	few	TRBV10-1	TGCGCCAGCAGTGAGTCAAGTACCAAGCCTCCGGATACGCAGTATTTT	CASSESSTKPPDTQYF
NA	TRBJ1-4	NA	TRBV6-6	TGTGCCAGCAGTTACCTGGCCGGGTTCGGGAAACTGTTTTTT	CASSYLAGFGKLFF
TRBD1	TRBJ2-7	NA	TRBV24-1	TGTGCCACCAGTCCTACCCGGGACAGGGGCCACGAGCAGTACTTC	CATSPTRDRGHEQYF
NA	TRBJ2-5	NA	TRBV19	TGTGCCAGTAGTATTGGGGGGGCTGGTGGAGAGACCCAGTACTTC	CASSIGGAGGETQYF
TRBD1	TRBJ2-7	NA	TRBV11-2	TGTGCCAGCAGCACCGACAGGGGTGGCTACGAGCAGTACTTC	CASSTDRGGYEQYF
NA	TRBJ2-4	NA	TRBV6-1	TGTGCCAGCAGTGTTCTTTTGGGGGCGGCCAAAAACATTCAGTACTTC	CASSVLLGAAKNIQYF
NA	TRBJ1-6	NA	TRBV7-2	TGTGCCAGCCAAGCCCAGGCGGGAAATTCACCCCTCCACTTT	CASQAQAGNSPLHF
TRBD1	TRBJ2-5	NA	TRBV30	TGTGCCTGGAGGAAGGGACAGGGGGAGACCCAGTACTTC	CAWRKGQGETQYF
NA	TRBJ1-6	NA	TRBV30	TGTGCCTGGTCCCGGGACACCCGATTACCCCTCCACTTT	CAWSRDTRLPLHF
TRBD1	TRBJ1-2	NA	TRBV29-1	TGCAGCGTTGAACAGGGGGCGGGCTACACCTTC	CSVEQGAGYTF
NA	TRBJ2-1	few	TRBV11-2	TGTGCCAGCAGCGCGGCGAGGAGCTCCTACAATGAGCAGTTCTTC	CASSAARSSYNEQFF
TRBD1	TRBJ2-7	few	TRBV12-3/TRBV12-4	TGTGCCAGCAGTTTACGCGGACAGGCCACGTTC	CASSLRGQATF
TRBD1	TRBJ1-6	NA	TRBV5-1	TGCGCCAGCAGCCTAGGACAGGAGGGGGGACATCTCCACTTT	CASSLGQEGGHLHF
TRBD1	TRBJ1-4	NA	TRBV7-8	TGTGCCAGCAGCCCTTATTCGGGACAGTCGAATGAAAAACTGTTTTTT	CASSPYSGQSNEKLFF
TRBD2	TRBJ2-2	NA	TRBV7-8	TGTGCCAGCAGCTTGGGACTAGAACATACCGGGGAGCTGTTTTTT	CASSLGLEHTGELFF
TRBD1	TRBJ1-1	NA	TRBV10-3	TGTGCCACGAAACAGGACAGGGCGAGGACTGAAGCTTTCTTT	CATKQDRARTEAFF
TRBD1	TRBJ2-5	NA	TRBV5-1	TGCGCCAGCAGCTCCCAGGGGGTGGGGGAGACCCAGTACTTC	CASSSQGVGETQYF
NA	TRBJ2-3	NA	TRBV5-1	TGCGCCAGCAGCTTGGCCGGTCCCTCGATCGGGGATACGCAGTATTTT	CASSLAGPSIGDTQYF
NA	TRBJ1-6	NA	TRBV12-3/TRBV12-4	TGTGCCAGCAGTTTGGGTAGCAATTCACCCCTCCACTTT	CASSLGSNSPLHF
NA	TRBJ2-3	NA	TRBV18	TGTGCCAGCTCACCGCAGGGTGGGGGCACAGATACGCAGTATTTT	CASSPQGGGTDTQYF
TRBD2	TRBJ2-7	NA	TRBV6-1	TGTGCCAGCAGTGATATCGGGGGGGTGGTCCAGCAGTACTTC	CASSDIGGVVQQYF
TRBD2	TRBJ2-1	few	TRBV4-1	TGCGCCAGCAGCCAAGAACCTAGCGGGAGTATAAATGAGCAGTTCTTC	CASSQEPSGSINEQFF
NA	TRBJ1-2	few	TRBV12-5	TGTGCTAGTGGTTTGTCCGTCCAGGGTGGCTACACCTTC	CASGLSVQGGYTF
TRBD1	TRBJ2-3	NA	TRBV29-1	TGCAGCGTTGAAGATCGGGGGACAGGGACTAGCACAGATACGCAGTATTTT	CSVEDRGTGTSTDTQYF
NA	TRBJ1-2	NA	TRBV28	TGTGCCATTAAACCTGGAGGGCCAGGCTACACCTTC	CAIKPGGPGYTF
NA	TRBJ2-5	NA	TRBV27	TGTGCCAGCAGTTTAAGTGGCGACTTAGCGAGGGAGACCCAGTACTTC	CASSLSGDLARETQYF
NA	TRBJ1-5	NA	TRBV4-3	TGCGCCAGCAGCCAAGAAGCGGCAGGACAGCCCCAGCATTTT	CASSQEAAGQPQHF
TRBD1	TRBJ2-7	once	TRBV9	TGTGCCAGCAGCGTAGGCGAGGGGGGGGACAGGGTTTGTAGGGAACCTTACGAGCAGTACTTC	CASSVGEGGDRVCREPYEQYF
TRBD2	TRBJ2-4	NA	TRBV4-1	TGCGCCAGCAGCCAATCCAGCGGGGTTGCCAAAAACATTCAGTACTTC	CASSQSSGVAKNIQYF
TRBD2	TRBJ2-2	NA	TRBV5-4	TGTGCCAGCAGCTTAGGGGCGGGGGGGACGGCAGGGGAGCTGTTTTTT	CASSLGAGGTAGELFF
NA	TRBJ1-6	NA	TRBV4-3	TGCGCCAGCAGCCAAGACAGTTTTAATTCACCCCTCCACTTT	CASSQDSFNSPLHF
TRBD2	TRBJ2-7	once	TRBV30	TGTGCCTGGAGTGGGGGATCGGGAGGGCCTTATAACGAGCAGTACTTC	CAWSGGSGGPYNEQYF
TRBD2	TRBJ2-3	NA	TRBV14	TGTGCCAGCAGACAGAAGGGCGGACTAGCTCATACGCAGTATTTT	CASRQKGGLAHTQYF
NA	TRBJ2-7	few	TRBV30	TGTGCCTGGAGTGTACGGGCAGGGGTCGAGCAGTACTTC	CAWSVRAGVEQYF
NA	TRBJ2-5	few	TRBV5-1	TGCGCCAGCAGCTTGGCCGTCGGGTTGAGTGGGGAGACCCAGTACTTC	CASSLAVGLSGETQYF
TRBD1	TRBJ2-7	NA	TRBV7-2	TGTGCCAGCAGCTTGGGACAGGGGCGAAACGAGCAGTACTTC	CASSLGQGRNEQYF
TRBD2	TRBJ2-5	few	TRBV10-3	TGTGCCACATATAGCGGGAGGGGACAAGAGACCCAGTACTTC	CATYSGRGQETQYF
NA	TRBJ1-5	NA	TRBV9	TGTGCCAGCAGCGTAGATGGGGCAGCCGGACAGCCCCAGCATTTT	CASSVDGAAGQPQHF
TRBD2	TRBJ2-1	NA	TRBV28	TGTGCCAGCTTTGGGGTTGGGGGGGCGTCAGCGGGAGGATTCTACAATGAGCAGTTCTTC	CASFGVGGASAGGFYNEQFF
NA	TRBJ1-1	NA	TRBV3-1/TRBV3-2	TGTGCCAGCAGCCCCGGGGGTCAGGGCACTGAAGCTTTCTTT	CASSPGGQGTEAFF
NA	TRBJ2-4	NA	TRBV21-1	TGTGCCAGCAGCAACAAGGGGGAGGGAAACATTCAGTACTTC	CASSNKGEGNIQYF
TRBD2	TRBJ2-3	NA	TRBV30	TGTGCCTGGAGTCTCGGACTAGCGGGAGGTGCAGATACGCAGTATTTT	CAWSLGLAGGADTQYF
TRBD1	TRBJ2-5	NA	TRBV6-4	TGTGCCAGCAGTGATCCCGACAGGGGTCAGACCCAGTACTTC	CASSDPDRGQTQYF
NA	TRBJ2-3	NA	TRBV5-1	TGCGCCAGCAGCCCTTTTTCTAGCATCGATACGCAGTATTTT	CASSPFSSIDTQYF
NA	TRBJ1-2	NA	TRBV12-3/TRBV12-4	TGTGCCAGCACCGGGGGTTTGAATGGCTACACCTTC	CASTGGLNGYTF
NA	TRBJ1-2	once	TRBV7-2	TGTGCCAGCAGCGACCCAGGGGTGGGGGGCTACACCTTC	CASSDPGVGGYTF